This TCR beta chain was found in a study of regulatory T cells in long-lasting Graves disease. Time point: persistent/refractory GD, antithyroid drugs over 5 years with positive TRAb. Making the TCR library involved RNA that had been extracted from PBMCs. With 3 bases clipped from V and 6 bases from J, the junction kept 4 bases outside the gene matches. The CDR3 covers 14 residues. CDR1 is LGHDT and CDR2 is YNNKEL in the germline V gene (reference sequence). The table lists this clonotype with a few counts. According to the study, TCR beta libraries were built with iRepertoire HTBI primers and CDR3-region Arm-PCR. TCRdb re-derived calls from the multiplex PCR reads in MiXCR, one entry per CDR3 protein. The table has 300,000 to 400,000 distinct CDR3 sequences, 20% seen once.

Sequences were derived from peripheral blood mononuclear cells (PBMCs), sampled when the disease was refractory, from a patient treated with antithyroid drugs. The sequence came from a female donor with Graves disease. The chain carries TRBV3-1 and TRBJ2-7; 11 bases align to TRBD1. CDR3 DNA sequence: TGTGCCAGCAGCCAGGACAGGGGGCAGGGCGAGCAGTACTTC. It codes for CASSQDRGQGEQYF.